Listed below are T cell receptor beta chains from one sample, sequenced in a study of OX40 agonist ivuxolimab in advanced cancers. This table comes from immunoSEQ multiplex PCR, and its TCRdb copy is limited to in-frame clones, with some not included. This table holds more than 50,000 clones, roughly four fifths found once. The source was CD4+ or CD8+ T cells sorted from blood, collected in a trial of the OX40 agonist ivuxolimab. All receptors come from an adult with an advanced solid tumor such as melanoma, head and neck, liver or kidney cancer. The CDR3 runs from the conserved cysteine through the conserved F or W. Each record gives: V gene, D gene, clone size, J gene, CDR3 length, CDR3 protein, CDR3 DNA. A D gene is named only where the DNA matches it firmly. Clone size is given for some rows only: seen once, a few or many times, or a class if the clone is expanded.

TRBV6-1,-,-,TRBJ1-5,13,CASSWTENQPQHF,TGTGCCAGCAGTTGGACGGAGAATCAGCCCCAGCATTTT
TRBV6-5,-,-,TRBJ1-1,14,CASSYRAVLSEAFF,TGTGCCAGCAGTTACAGGGCAGTCCTTTCTGAAGCTTTCTTT
TRBV30,-,-,TRBJ1-2,10,CAWSSYGYTF,TGTGCCTGGAGTAGTTATGGCTACACCTTC
TRBV18,-,-,TRBJ1-2,15,CASSPDGTANYGYTF,TGTGCCAGCTCACCGGATGGGACCGCTAACTATGGCTACACCTTC
TRBV7-2,TRBD2,-,TRBJ2-7,13,CASSLTPGLAVRF,TGTGCCAGCAGCTTAACCCCGGGACTAGCGGTACGATTC
TRBV9,TRBD1,-,TRBJ1-2,15,CASSASGTGLEGYTF,TGTGCCAGCAGCGCTTCCGGGACAGGGCTGGAGGGCTACACCTTC
TRBV7-8,-,-,TRBJ1-2,13,CASSPIHGNGYTF,TGTGCCAGCAGCCCGATCCATGGGAACGGCTACACCTTC
TRBV7-2,-,-,TRBJ2-2,15,CASSRLGAGAGELFF,TGTGCCAGCAGCCGCCTGGGGGCTGGGGCCGGGGAGCTGTTTTTT
TRBV9,-,-,TRBJ1-6,15,CASSARTDYNSPLHF,TGTGCCAGCAGCGCTAGGACAGACTATAATTCACCCCTCCACTTT
TRBV5-8,-,-,TRBJ1-5,15,CASSLGLGQGEDQHF,TGTGCCAGCAGCTTGGGGCTGGGACAAGGGGAGGACCAGCATTTT
TRBV2,-,-,TRBJ2-2,14,CASKRDLNTGELFF,TGTGCCAGTAAAAGGGATCTGAACACCGGGGAGCTGTTTTTT
TRBV5-1,-,-,TRBJ2-3,15,CASSLVVTPPDTQYF,TGCGCCAGCAGCTTGGTGGTCACACCTCCAGATACGCAGTATTTT
TRBV7-3,-,-,TRBJ2-2,17,CASSSQGKGRLTGELFF,TGTGCCAGCAGCTCACAGGGCAAGGGGAGGTTGACCGGGGAGCTGTTTTTT
TRBV5-8,TRBD1,-,TRBJ2-3,15,CASSLMGQGEDTQYF,TGTGCCAGCAGCTTGATGGGACAGGGGGAAGATACGCAGTATTTT
TRBV5-6,-,-,TRBJ2-3,17,CASSLDGPDPRTDTQYF,TGTGCCAGCAGCTTGGATGGTCCTGACCCCCGCACAGATACGCAGTATTTT
TRBV29-1,-,-,TRBJ2-3,13,CSVDGFGTDTQYF,TGCAGCGTTGACGGGTTCGGCACAGATACGCAGTATTTT
TRBV27,TRBD1,-,TRBJ1-5,14,CASRLQGSNQPQHF,TGTGCCAGCAGACTACAGGGGAGCAATCAGCCCCAGCATTTT
TRBV5-1,TRBD2,-,TRBJ2-2,19,CASSLVLAGVSANTGELFF,TGCGCCAGCAGCTTGGTACTAGCGGGAGTATCCGCGAACACCGGGGAGCTGTTTTTT
TRBV6-1,-,few,TRBJ1-2,13,CASQRSGSYGYTF,TGTGCCAGTCAGAGAAGTGGCAGCTATGGCTACACCTTC
TRBV18,-,-,TRBJ1-1,12,CASSLSYTEAFF,TGTGCCAGCTCACTGTCCTACACTGAAGCTTTCTTT
TRBV6-1,TRBD2,-,TRBJ2-7,14,CASSDLAGAYEQYF,TGTGCCAGCAGTGATCTTGCGGGAGCCTACGAGCAGTACTTC
TRBV5-6,TRBD2,-,TRBJ2-1,17,CASSLPWASGANNEQFF,TGTGCCAGCAGCTTGCCCTGGGCTAGCGGGGCTAACAATGAGCAGTTCTTC
TRBV27,TRBD1,-,TRBJ2-1,15,CASRPDRGRFGEQFF,TGTGCCAGCAGACCTGACAGGGGGCGGTTCGGTGAGCAGTTCTTC
TRBV2,-,-,TRBJ1-6,15,CASSVQSSYNSPLHF,TGTGCCAGCAGTGTACAGAGCTCCTATAATTCACCCCTCCACTTT
TRBV5-1,TRBD2,-,TRBJ2-1,15,CASSPEAGAYNEQFF,TGCGCCAGCAGCCCTGAAGCGGGGGCGTACAATGAGCAGTTCTTC
TRBV11-3,TRBD1,-,TRBJ2-5,16,CASSLATYRGPMTQYF,TGTGCCAGCAGCTTAGCAACCTACAGGGGCCCCATGACCCAGTACTTC
TRBV5-6,-,-,TRBJ1-6,14,CASSLPGAGSPLHF,TGTGCCAGCAGCTTGCCAGGGGCAGGTTCACCCCTCCACTTT